These 30 T cell receptor beta chains share one sample of origin, sequenced in a study of control samples from healthy donors and cancer patients. This table comes from immunoSEQ multiplex PCR, and its TCRdb copy is limited to in-frame clones, with some not included. The profile shows nearly 35,000 clones, under 95% of them singletons. The material sequenced was PBMCs. These receptors were obtained from a man between 35 and 55 years old with colorectal cancer.

This chain links TRBV6-4 with TRBJ1-2; no firm D call. The CDR3 covers 15 residues. V shed 3 bases and J shed 5 bases, with 16 bases lying between them. CDR1 and CDR2 (germline): MRHNA, SNTAGT. CDR3 amino acids: CASSERAGGIYGYTF. CDR3 bases: TGTGCCAGCAGTGAAAGAGCCGGCGGGATTTATGGCTACACCTTC.

The rearrangement uses TRBV9 and TRBJ1-3; D uncertain. V lost 0 bases and J 4 bases, leaving 8 bases between the germline ends. The CDR3 is 14 residues long. CDR1 SGDLS and CDR2 YYNGEE come from the germline V gene. The CDR3 DNA sequence: TGTGCCAGCAGCGTAGGACGGCGAGGAAACACCATATATTTT. This sequence encodes CASSVGRRGNTIYF.

V gene TRBV5-6 combines with J gene TRBJ1-1, with no clear D. Per germline, CDR1 SGHDT and CDR2 YYEEEE. The V and J ends lost 4 bases and 1 base respectively, with 11 bases between them. The CDR3 spans 14 residues. In DNA, the CDR3 is TGTGCCAGCAGCCTCGTACAGAAGAACACTGAAGCTTTCTTT. Its translation is CASSLVQKNTEAFF.

The V call is TRBV7-6, the J call TRBJ2-3; D gene uncertain. The germline V and J ends were trimmed by 1 base and 3 bases, with 5 bases remaining between them. The germline V gene has CDR1 SGHVS and CDR2 FNYEAQ. CDR3 length equals 13 residues. The CDR3, as DNA: TGTGCCAGCAGCTTAGGTCTTACAGATACGCAGTATTTT. Its protein product is CASSLGLTDTQYF.

This sequence joins TRBV12-3 or TRBV12-4 and TRBJ2-1; TRBD2 is a possible D gene (7 bases). The V gene lost 5 bases and the J gene lost 15 bases, with 20 bases spanning the gap. The CDR3 length is 13 residues. The CDR3 region is CASSTGGPPRRFF. CDR3 coding DNA: TGTGCCAGCAGTACGGGGGGCCCGCCTAGGCGGTTCTTC.

The V gene is TRBV7-6, the J gene TRBJ2-7, with D possibly called TRBD1 or TRBD2 (5 bases each). CDR1 is SGHVS and CDR2 is FNYEAQ in the germline V gene. Trimming stripped 1 base from V and 2 bases from J, with 9 bases between. This CDR3 is 14 amino acids long. In nucleotides, the CDR3 is TGTGCCAGCAGCTTAGAGAGGGGACCCTACGAGCAGTACTTC. Protein sequence: CASSLERGPYEQYF.

This clone was detected only a few times. The rearrangement joins TRBV5-1 to TRBJ2-1; 11 bases align to TRBD1. The CDR3 is made up of 16 amino acids. V gave up 3 bases and J gave up 7 bases; unmatched junction bases: 9. The germline V gene has CDR1 SGHRS and CDR2 YFSETQ. CDR3 in amino acids: CASSSTGTGGRNEQFF. In DNA form, the CDR3 reads TGCGCCAGCAGCTCGACGGGGACAGGGGGTAGAAATGAGCAGTTCTTC.

This clone has only one observation. The chain combines TRBV18 with TRBJ1-5; D is possibly TRBD1 (6 bases). This CDR3 comprises 13 residues. Germline CDR1 is KGHSH and CDR2 is LQKENI. The V end lost 3 bases, the J end lost 5 bases, and 8 bases lay between the germline ends. The CDR3 nucleotides read TGTGCCAGCTCACCGGGGGCGGATCAGCCCCAGCATTTT. It is translated as CASSPGADQPQHF.

This chain joins TRBV27 and TRBJ2-3; 8 bases map to TRBD1. The J segment lost 4 bases and the V segment lost 5 bases, leaving 14 bases of the junction unmatched. The CDR3 extends over 17 amino acids. The germline V gene has CDR1 MNHEY and CDR2 SMNVEV (reference sequence). CDR3 bases: TGTGCCAGCAGTCTCCAGGGGGCATGGGGTTTTGCAGATACGCAGTATTTT. Translation gives CASSLQGAWGFADTQYF.

V and J are TRBV7-2 and TRBJ1-1; D gene uncertain. Germline CDR1 is SGHTA and CDR2 is FQGNSA. This CDR3 spans 13 amino acids. V was trimmed by 4 bases and J by 1 base, leaving 7 bases between them. The CDR3: CASSSSPNTEAFF. CDR3 DNA: TGTGCCAGCAGCTCAAGTCCGAACACTGAAGCTTTCTTT.

This clone was counted a single time. The gene calls are TRBV5-1 and TRBJ2-5, with D uncertain. Germline V gives CDR1 SGHRS, CDR2 YFSETQ. The CDR3 is made up of 15 amino acids. V was pared by 0 bases and J by 0 bases, with 9 bases between. The CDR3 nucleotides are TGCGCCAGCAGCTTGGTGCCAGCTTACCAAGAGACCCAGTACTTC. Translation: CASSLVPAYQETQYF.

The chain is built from TRBV12-3 or TRBV12-4 and TRBJ1-1; TRBD1 is a possible D gene (5 bases). Trimming shortened V by 5 bases and J by 4 bases, and 11 bases separated the two germline ends. The CDR3 covers 13 residues. The CDR3 loop is CASSPQGPTEAFF. The CDR3 coding sequence is TGTGCCAGCAGTCCTCAGGGCCCCACTGAAGCTTTCTTT.

This clone was seen just once. Written as DNA, the CDR3 is TGTGCCAGCAGCCAATCGTCCGGGTGGGATCAGCCCCAGCATTTT. Protein product: CASSQSSGWDQPQHF. The genes are TRBV16 and TRBJ1-5; no reliable D call. Germline loops: CDR1 KGHSY, CDR2 FQNENV. V lost 0 bases to trimming and J lost 5 bases, with 11 bases between them. The CDR3 extends over 15 amino acids.

The chain uses TRBV27 and TRBJ1-5; D is perhaps TRBD1 (5 bases). This CDR3 is 12 amino acids long. Germline CDR1 is MNHEY and CDR2 is SMNVEV (reference sequence). V dropped 2 bases and J dropped 11 bases, with 10 bases sitting between them. This CDR3 is CASSLLGGTQHF. As DNA, the CDR3 is TGTGCCAGCAGTTTACTCGGGGGGACCCAGCATTTT.

The chain links TRBV5-1 to TRBJ1-6, with no clear D. From germline, CDR1 is SGHRS and CDR2 YFSETQ. The CDR3 spans 13 residues. V was trimmed by 1 base and J by 6 bases, leaving 5 bases between them. The CDR3 DNA reads TGCGCCAGCAGCTTGAACACTAATTCACCCCTCCACTTT. Residues: CASSLNTNSPLHF. The full variable domain, in which reference TRBV5-1 and TRBJ1-6 provide the parts outside the CDR3, is KAGVTQTPRYLIKTRGQQVTLSCSPISGHRSVSWYQQTPGQGLQFLFEYFSETQRNKGNFPGRFSGRQFSNSRSEMNVSTLELGDSALYLCASSLNTNSPLHFGNGTRLTVT.

The chain recombines TRBV6-2 or TRBV6-3 with TRBJ2-7, with 7 bases lining up with TRBD1. V lost 2 bases to trimming and J lost 2 bases; unmatched junction nucleotides: 3. The CDR3 runs to 14 residues. The V gene's germline CDR1 is MNHEY and CDR2 SVGEGT. CDR3 in DNA: TGTGCCAGCAGTTACAGGACAGGAGCCTACGAGCAGTACTTC. Translating it yields CASSYRTGAYEQYF.

V and J are TRBV18 and TRBJ2-1; a weak D match, TRBD1 (5 bases). Germline loops: CDR1 KGHSH, CDR2 LQKENI. V was clipped by 3 bases and J by 3 bases, with 9 bases between them. This CDR3 region has 14 residues. The CDR3 loop is CASSPQRGYNEQFF. DNA for the CDR3: TGTGCCAGCTCACCCCAAAGGGGCTACAATGAGCAGTTCTTC.

This chain connects TRBV5-1 to TRBJ1-3, with 7 bases identical to TRBD1. Germline CDR1 SGHRS, CDR2 YFSETQ. CDR3 length: 14 amino acids. The V segment lost 4 bases and the J segment 4 bases; nucleotides outside the gene matches: 5. The CDR3, as DNA: TGCGCCAGCAGCGAGGGGGCGCGAGGAAACACCATATATTTT. Its protein is CASSEGARGNTIYF.

The rearrangement links TRBV3-1 (or the pseudogene TRBV3-2) to TRBJ2-6, with 14 bases identical to TRBD2. Per germline, CDR1 LGHDT and CDR2 YNNKEL (reference sequence). The CDR3 covers 19 residues. Unmatched junction bases numbered 2, after V lost 1 base and J lost 0 bases. The CDR3 sequence: CASSQGLAGGYSGANVLTF. CDR3 nucleotide sequence: TGTGCCAGCAGCCAAGGACTAGCGGGGGGGTACTCTGGGGCCAACGTCCTGACTTTC.

About this clone itself: This sample includes further DNA sequences coding for the same CDR3. The rearrangement links TRBV29-1 to TRBJ1-1, with a possible D match to TRBD1 (5 bases). Looked up from germline, CDR1 is SQVTM and CDR2 is ANQGSEA. The CDR3 has 12 amino acids. V gave up 6 bases and J gave up 2 bases, with 10 bases separating them. The CDR3: CSVAQVNTEAFF. CDR3 in DNA: TGCAGCGTGGCACAGGTAAACACTGAAGCTTTCTTT.

The V and J genes are TRBV30 and TRBJ2-2; D remains unclear. V was pared by 6 bases and J by 5 bases, with 16 bases between. CDR1 and CDR2 (germline): GTSNPN, SVGIG (reference sequence). The CDR3 extends over 14 amino acids. CDR3 sequence: CACHRPENTGELFF. The DNA of the CDR3 is TGTGCCTGCCACCGACCAGAAAATACCGGGGAGCTGTTTTTT.

This clone was recorded only once. The chain links TRBV7-3 to TRBJ2-7, with D perhaps being TRBD1 or TRBD2 (5 bases each). V lost 2 bases and J 6 bases, leaving 11 bases between the germline ends. This CDR3 has 13 amino acids. Germline CDR1 reads SGHTA; CDR2 reads FQGTGA. CDR3 sequence reads: CASSLRQGAEQYF. DNA for the CDR3: TGTGCCAGCAGCTTACGGCAGGGAGCCGAGCAGTACTTC. Drawing the rest from reference TRBV7-3 and TRBJ2-7, the complete variable domain is GAGVSQTPSNKVTEKGKYVELRCDPISGHTALYWYRQSLGQGPEFLIYFQGTGAADDSGLPNDRFFAVRPEGSVSTLKIQRTERGDSAVYLCASSLRQGAEQYFGPGTRLTVT.

J is TRBJ1-3 and V is TRBV3-1 (or the pseudogene TRBV3-2), with TRBD1 as a possible D gene (5 bases). This CDR3 comprises 19 residues. Germline V gene sequence: CDR1 LGHDT, CDR2 YNNKEL (reference sequence). V lost 0 bases to trimming and J lost 6 bases, with 24 bases between them. The CDR3 DNA reads TGTGCCAGCAGCCAAGATGGGAAGTCGGGGGAGATCGATGTAAACACCATATATTTT. It is translated as CASSQDGKSGEIDVNTIYF.

The V and J genes are TRBV20-1 and TRBJ1-5; 7 bases match TRBD1. V dropped 3 bases and J dropped 2; count of bases not matched to a gene: 4. The CDR3 covers 14 residues. Per the germline V gene, CDR1 is DFQATT and CDR2 is SNEGSKA (reference sequence). CDR3 DNA: TGCAGTGCTAGTACAGGGGTGCGCAATCAGCCCCAGCATTTT. Its protein product is CSASTGVRNQPQHF.

The J gene is TRBJ2-2, the V gene TRBV29-1; TRBD2 matches 8 bases. The CDR3 has 13 residues. V trimming: 6 bases; J trimming: 5 bases; junction bases outside the gene matches: 5. The V gene's germline CDR1 is SQVTM and CDR2 ANQGSEA. CDR3 in amino acids: CSVAGLGTGELFF. The CDR3 coding sequence is TGCAGCGTCGCGGGACTAGGGACCGGGGAGCTGTTTTTT.

The V and J genes are TRBV7-2 and TRBJ1-1; possible D gene TRBD1, 5 bases. V lost 5 bases, J lost 1 base, and 11 bases lay in between. The CDR3 totals 14 residues. From germline, CDR1 is SGHTA and CDR2 FQGNSA. The chain's CDR3 is CASSLGGGNTEAFF. The DNA of the CDR3 is TGTGCCAGCAGCCTGGGTGGGGGGAACACTGAAGCTTTCTTT.

CDR3 sequence: CASRQGGYPEAFF. The CDR3 DNA follows: TGTGCCAGCCGACAGGGGGGGTACCCTGAAGCTTTCTTT. The chain links TRBV6-5 to TRBJ1-1; 9 bases are shared with TRBD1. With 8 bases clipped from V and 6 bases from J, the junction kept 7 bases outside the gene matches. The CDR3 loop spans 13 amino acids. Germline V gives CDR1 MNHEY, CDR2 SVGAGI.

The genes are TRBV7-9 and TRBJ2-3; the D is unclear. From germline, CDR1 is SEHNR and CDR2 FQNEAQ (reference sequence). Trimming shortened V by 2 bases and J by 3 bases, and 3 bases separated the two germline ends. The CDR3 runs to 12 residues. The CDR3 nucleotides are TGTGCCAGCAGCTTATTAACAGATACGCAGTATTTT. Its translation is CASSLLTDTQYF. The whole variable domain, remainder taken from reference TRBV7-9 and TRBJ2-3, is DTGVSQNPRHKITKRGQNVTFRCDPISEHNRLYWYRQTLGQGPEFLTYFQNEAQLEKSRLLSDRFSAERPKGSFSTLEIQRTEQGDSAMYLCASSLLTDTQYFGPGTRLTVL.

The chain carries TRBV19 and TRBJ1-4; D is perhaps TRBD1 (6 bases). The CDR3 totals 15 residues. The germline CDR1 and CDR2 sequences are LNHDA and SQIVND (reference sequence). V shed 9 bases and J shed 2 bases, with 16 bases lying between them. CDR3 nucleotides: TGTGCCAGCCGGGCCCGACAGGCGACTAATGAAAAACTGTTTTTT. It is translated as CASRARQATNEKLFF.

The genes are TRBV4-2 and TRBJ1-2, with a tentative D call TRBD1 (6 bases). Trimming removed 3 bases at V and 5 bases at J, with 19 bases between. Germline V gene lookup returns CDR1 LGHNA and CDR2 YNFKEQ. The CDR3 contains 16 residues. The CDR3 nucleotides are TGTGCCAGCAGCCATAGAAGGGAGGGAGGGGGGTATGGCTACACCTTC. It yields the protein CASSHRREGGGYGYTF.